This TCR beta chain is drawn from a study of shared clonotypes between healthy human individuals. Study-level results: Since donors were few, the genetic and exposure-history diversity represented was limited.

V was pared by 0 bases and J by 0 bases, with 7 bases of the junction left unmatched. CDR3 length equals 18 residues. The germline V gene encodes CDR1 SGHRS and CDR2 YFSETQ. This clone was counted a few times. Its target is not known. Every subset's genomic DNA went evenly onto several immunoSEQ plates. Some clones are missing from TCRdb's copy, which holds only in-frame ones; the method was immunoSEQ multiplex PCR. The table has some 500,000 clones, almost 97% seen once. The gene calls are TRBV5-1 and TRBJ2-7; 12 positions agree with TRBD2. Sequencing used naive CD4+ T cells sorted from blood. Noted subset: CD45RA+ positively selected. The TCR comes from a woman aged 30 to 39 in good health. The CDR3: CASSLDPGLAGTSYEQYF. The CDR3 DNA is TGCGCCAGCAGCTTGGATCCAGGACTAGCGGGGACCTCCTACGAGCAGTACTTC.